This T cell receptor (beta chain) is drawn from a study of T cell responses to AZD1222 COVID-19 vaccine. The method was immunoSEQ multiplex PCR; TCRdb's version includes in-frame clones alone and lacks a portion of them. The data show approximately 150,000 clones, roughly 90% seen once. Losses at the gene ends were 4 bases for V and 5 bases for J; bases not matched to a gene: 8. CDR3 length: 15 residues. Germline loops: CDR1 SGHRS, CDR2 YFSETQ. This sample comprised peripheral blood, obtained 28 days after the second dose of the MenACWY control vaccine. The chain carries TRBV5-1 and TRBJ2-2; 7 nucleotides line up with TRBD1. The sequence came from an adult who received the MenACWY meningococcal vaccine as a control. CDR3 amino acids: CASSMGQITTGELFF. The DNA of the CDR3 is TGCGCCAGCAGCATGGGACAGATTACTACCGGGGAGCTGTTTTTT.